This T cell receptor beta chain is from a study of blood T cell repertoires in COVID-19. Study information: Material from acute and convalescent COVID-19 was sourced from the United States, Italy and Spain. Sources were T cells, B-cell-depleted T cells, or PBMCs; the material itself was cDNA or gDNA.

Per the authors' pipeline: Estimation of nucleated cell counts was performed using reference gene primer amplification. TCRdb's table, derived via immunoSEQ multiplex PCR, lists solely in-frame clones and lacks some. That table supplies the V and J calls and clone size; D and trimming were determined from the DNA. Among under 250,000 clones listed, about 79% were seen once. Germline-derived CDR1 and CDR2 are SGHAT and FQNNGV. This CDR3 is 18 amino acids long. J lost 1 base, V lost 0 bases, and 7 bases had no gene match. The clonotype was recovered from a human donor in a cohort sampled during active COVID-19. The J gene is TRBJ2-3, the V gene TRBV11-2; 10 nucleotides agree with TRBD2. The sample consisted of peripheral blood. The CDR3 is CASSLDRTSGLGTDTQYF. CDR3 in DNA: TGTGCCAGCAGCTTAGATAGGACTAGCGGACTGGGCACAGATACGCAGTATTTT.